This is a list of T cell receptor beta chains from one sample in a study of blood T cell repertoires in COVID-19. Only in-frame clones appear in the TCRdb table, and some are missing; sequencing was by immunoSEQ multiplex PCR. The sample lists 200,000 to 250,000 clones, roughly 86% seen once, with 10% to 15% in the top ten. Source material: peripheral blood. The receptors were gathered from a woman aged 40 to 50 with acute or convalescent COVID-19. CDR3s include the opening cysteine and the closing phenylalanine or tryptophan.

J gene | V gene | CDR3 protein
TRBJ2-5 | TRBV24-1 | CATSDPRTGLRQETQYF
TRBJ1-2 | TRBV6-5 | CASAGGQMKYGYTF
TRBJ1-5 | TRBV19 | CASINRGGDQPQHF
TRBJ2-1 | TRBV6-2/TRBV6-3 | CASSPGQGSSYNEQFF
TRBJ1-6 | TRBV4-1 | CASSQPDRVNSPLHF
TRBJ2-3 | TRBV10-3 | CAISPGTGNGDTQYF
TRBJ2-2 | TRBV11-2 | CASSPMSSGRTGELFF
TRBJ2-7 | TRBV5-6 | CASSLSQGALYEQYF
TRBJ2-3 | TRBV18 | CASSPGLNTDTQYF
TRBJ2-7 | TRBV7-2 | CASSLEGLATEQYF
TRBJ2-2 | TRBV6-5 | CASSRRAGELFF
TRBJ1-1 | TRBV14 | CASSQEFPNSPSLRAFF
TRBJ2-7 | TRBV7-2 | CASSTGLAGGTEQYF
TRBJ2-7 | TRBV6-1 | CASSWGQGFTYEQYF
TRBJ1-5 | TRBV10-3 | CATSWTGSHQPQHF
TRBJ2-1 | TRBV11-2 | CASSLAAGSGGFEQFF
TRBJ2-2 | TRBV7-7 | CASSLRSASGGAGELFF
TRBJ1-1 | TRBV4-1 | CASSQAAGQGWYTEAFF
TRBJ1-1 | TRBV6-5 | CASSYSQGAWDTEAFF
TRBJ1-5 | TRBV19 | CASSDRTGGSNQPQHF
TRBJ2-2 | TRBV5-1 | CASSPASGYTGELFF
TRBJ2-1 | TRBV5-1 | CASSLGLAENNEQFF
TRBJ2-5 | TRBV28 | CASSLGLAGGNKKGETQYF
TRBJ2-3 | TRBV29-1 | CSVEEAGSTDTQYF
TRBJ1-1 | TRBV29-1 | CSVRTNTEAFF
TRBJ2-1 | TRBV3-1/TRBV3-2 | CASSASASSGRLSYNEQFF
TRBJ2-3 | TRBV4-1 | CASSSPTSGGPPAQYF
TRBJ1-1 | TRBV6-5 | CASSYQESMNTEAFF
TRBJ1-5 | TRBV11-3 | CASSEGQGEDQPQHF
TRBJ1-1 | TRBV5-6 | CASSSKFTGTAGPEAFF
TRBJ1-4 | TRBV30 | CAWSGDRGVGTNEKLFF
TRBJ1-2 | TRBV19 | CATREVAGGNYGYTF
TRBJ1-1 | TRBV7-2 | CASSPGGNRAYTEAFF
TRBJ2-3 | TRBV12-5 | CASGPPVSGGAWSTDTQYF
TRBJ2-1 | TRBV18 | CASSPNLGILADNEQFF
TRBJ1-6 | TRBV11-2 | CASRQTRGNSPLHF
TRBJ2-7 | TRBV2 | CASRPVYEQYF
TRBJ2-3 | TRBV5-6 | CASRRGSTDTQYF
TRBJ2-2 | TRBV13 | CASSLRGTGELFF
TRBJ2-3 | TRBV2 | CASSDPTSSHYTQYF
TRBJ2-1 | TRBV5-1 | CASSLMASGDPYNEQFF
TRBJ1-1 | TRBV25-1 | CASSETGRNTEAFF
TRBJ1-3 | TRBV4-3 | CASSHVSGSGNTIYF
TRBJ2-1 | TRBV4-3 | CASSQEGVGANEQFF
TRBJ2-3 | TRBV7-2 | CASSFTSGGVDTQYF